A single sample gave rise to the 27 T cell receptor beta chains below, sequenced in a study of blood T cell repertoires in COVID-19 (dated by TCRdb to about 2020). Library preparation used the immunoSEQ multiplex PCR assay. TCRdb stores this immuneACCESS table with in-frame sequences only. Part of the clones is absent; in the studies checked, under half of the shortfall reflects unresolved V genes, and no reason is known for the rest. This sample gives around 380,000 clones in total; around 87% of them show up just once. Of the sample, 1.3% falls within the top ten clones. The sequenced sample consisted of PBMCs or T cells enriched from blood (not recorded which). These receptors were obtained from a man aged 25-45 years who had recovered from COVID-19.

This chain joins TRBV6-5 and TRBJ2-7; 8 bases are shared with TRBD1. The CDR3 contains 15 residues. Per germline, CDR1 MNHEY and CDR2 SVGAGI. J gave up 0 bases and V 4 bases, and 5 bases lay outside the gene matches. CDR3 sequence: CASSFQDRDSYEQYF. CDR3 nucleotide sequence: TGTGCCAGCAGTTTCCAGGACAGGGACTCCTACGAGCAGTACTTC.

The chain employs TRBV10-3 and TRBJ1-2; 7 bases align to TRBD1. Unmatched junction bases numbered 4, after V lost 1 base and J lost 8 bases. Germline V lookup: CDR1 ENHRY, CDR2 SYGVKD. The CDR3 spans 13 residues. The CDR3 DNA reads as TGTGCCATCAGTGAGTACAGGGGAGACGGCTACACCTTC. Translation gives CAISEYRGDGYTF.

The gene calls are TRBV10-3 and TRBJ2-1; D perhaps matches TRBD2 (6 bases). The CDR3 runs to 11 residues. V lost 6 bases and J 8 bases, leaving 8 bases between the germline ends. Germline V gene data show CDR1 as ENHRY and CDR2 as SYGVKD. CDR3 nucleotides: TGTGCCATCAGCTGGGGGGATGAGCAGTTCTTC. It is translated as CAISWGDEQFF.

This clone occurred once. The CDR3 DNA reads as TGCGCCAGCAGCCAAGAGACAGGTCTTTACTATGGCTACACCTTC. Encoded protein: CASSQETGLYYGYTF. The chain uses TRBV4-3 and TRBJ1-2; D perhaps matches TRBD1 (6 bases). The CDR3 has 15 amino acids. The germline V gene has CDR1 LGHNA and CDR2 YSLEER. Trimming pared 0 bases from V and 3 bases from J, leaving 11 bases between.

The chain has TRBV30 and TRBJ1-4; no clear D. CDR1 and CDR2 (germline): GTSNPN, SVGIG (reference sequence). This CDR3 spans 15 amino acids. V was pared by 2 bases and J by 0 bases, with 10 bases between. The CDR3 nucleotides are TGTGCCTGGAGTAGCGGAATTTCAACTAATGAAAAACTGTTTTTT. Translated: CAWSSGISTNEKLFF.

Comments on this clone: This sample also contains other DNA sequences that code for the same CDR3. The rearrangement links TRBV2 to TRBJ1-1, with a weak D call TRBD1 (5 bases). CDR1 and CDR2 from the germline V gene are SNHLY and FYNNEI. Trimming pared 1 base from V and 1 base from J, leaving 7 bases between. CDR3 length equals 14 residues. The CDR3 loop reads CASSEGQRNTEAFF. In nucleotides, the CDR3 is TGTGCCAGCAGTGAAGGACAGAGGAACACTGAAGCTTTCTTT.

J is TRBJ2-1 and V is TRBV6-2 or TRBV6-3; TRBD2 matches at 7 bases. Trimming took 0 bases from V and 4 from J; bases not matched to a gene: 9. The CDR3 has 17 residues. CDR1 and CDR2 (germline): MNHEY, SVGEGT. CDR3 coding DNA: TGTGCCAGCAGTTACTCAGTTAACGGGGGAGGGTACAATGAGCAGTTCTTC. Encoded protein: CASSYSVNGGGYNEQFF.

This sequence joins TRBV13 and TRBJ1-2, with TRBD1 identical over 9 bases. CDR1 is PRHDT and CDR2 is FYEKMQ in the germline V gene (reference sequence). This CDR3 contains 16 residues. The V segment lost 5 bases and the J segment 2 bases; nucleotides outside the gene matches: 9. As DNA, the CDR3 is TGTGCCAGCAGCGCCGGGACAGGGATCGTCAACTATGGCTACACCTTC. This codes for CASSAGTGIVNYGYTF.

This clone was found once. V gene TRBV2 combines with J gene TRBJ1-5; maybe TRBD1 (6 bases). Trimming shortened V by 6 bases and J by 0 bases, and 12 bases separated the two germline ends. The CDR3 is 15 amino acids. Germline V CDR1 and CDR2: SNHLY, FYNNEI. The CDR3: CASREIGGSNQPQHF. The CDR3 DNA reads TGTGCCAGCAGGGAGATAGGGGGTAGCAATCAGCCCCAGCATTTT. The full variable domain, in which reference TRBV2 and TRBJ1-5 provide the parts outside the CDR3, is EPEVTQTPSHQVTQMGQEVILRCVPISNHLYFYWYRQILGQKVEFLVSFYNNEISEKSEIFDDQFSVERPDGSNFTLKIRSTKLEDSAMYFCASREIGGSNQPQHFGDGTRLSIL.

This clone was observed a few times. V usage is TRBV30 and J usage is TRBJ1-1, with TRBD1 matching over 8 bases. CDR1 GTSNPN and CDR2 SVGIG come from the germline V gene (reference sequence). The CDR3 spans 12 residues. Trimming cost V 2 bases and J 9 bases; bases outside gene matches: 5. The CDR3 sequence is CAWSRDRTKAFF. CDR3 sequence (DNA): TGTGCCTGGAGTCGGGACAGGACGAAAGCTTTCTTT. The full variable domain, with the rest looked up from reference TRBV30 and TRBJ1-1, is SQTIHQWPATLVQPVGSPLSLECTVEGTSNPNLYWYRQAAGRGLQLLFYSVGIGQISSEVPQNLSASRPQDRQFILSSKKLLLSDSGFYLCAWSRDRTKAFFGQGTRLTVV.

DNA of the CDR3: TGTGCCAGCAGCTTTACGGACAGGAACACTGAAGCTTTCTTT. Encoded protein: CASSFTDRNTEAFF. The rearrangement joins TRBV9 to TRBJ1-1, with D tentatively TRBD1 (6 bases). This CDR3 has 14 residues. The V gene's germline CDR1 is SGDLS and CDR2 YYNGEE. V gave up 4 bases and J gave up 1 base, with 11 bases separating them.

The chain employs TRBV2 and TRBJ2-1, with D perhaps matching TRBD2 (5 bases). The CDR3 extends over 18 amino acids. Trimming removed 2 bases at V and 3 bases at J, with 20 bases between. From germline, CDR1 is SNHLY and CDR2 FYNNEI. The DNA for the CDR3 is TGTGCCAGCAGTGAAACCCAACTAGAAATGTTTTTCTACAATGAGCAGTTCTTC. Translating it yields CASSETQLEMFFYNEQFF.

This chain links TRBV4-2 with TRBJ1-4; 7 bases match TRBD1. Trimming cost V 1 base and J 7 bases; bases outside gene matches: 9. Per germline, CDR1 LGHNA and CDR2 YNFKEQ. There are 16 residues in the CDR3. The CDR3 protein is CASSQASQGLGEKLFF. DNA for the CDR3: TGTGCCAGCAGCCAAGCCTCACAGGGGCTCGGTGAAAAACTGTTTTTT.

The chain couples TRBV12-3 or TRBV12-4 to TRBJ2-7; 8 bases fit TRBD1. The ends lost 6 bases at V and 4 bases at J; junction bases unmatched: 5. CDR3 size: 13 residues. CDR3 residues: CASRRTGLYEQYF. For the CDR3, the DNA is TGTGCCAGCAGACGGACAGGGCTTTACGAGCAGTACTTC.

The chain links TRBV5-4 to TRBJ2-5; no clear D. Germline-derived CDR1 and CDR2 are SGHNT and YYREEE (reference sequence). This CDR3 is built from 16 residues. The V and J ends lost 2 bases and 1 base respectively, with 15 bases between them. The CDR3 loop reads CASSFFDWSAQETQYF. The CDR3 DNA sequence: TGTGCCAGCAGCTTCTTCGACTGGAGCGCCCAAGAGACCCAGTACTTC.

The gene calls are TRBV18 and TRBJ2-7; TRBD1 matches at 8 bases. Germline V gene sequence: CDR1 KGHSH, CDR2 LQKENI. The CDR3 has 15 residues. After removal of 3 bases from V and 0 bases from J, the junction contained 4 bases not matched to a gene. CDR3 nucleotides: TGTGCCAGCTCACCTGGGACAGGACCCTCCTACGAGCAGTACTTC. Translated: CASSPGTGPSYEQYF.

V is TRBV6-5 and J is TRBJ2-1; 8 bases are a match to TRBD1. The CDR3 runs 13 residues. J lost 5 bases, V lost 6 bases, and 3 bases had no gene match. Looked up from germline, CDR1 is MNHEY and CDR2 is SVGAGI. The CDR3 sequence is CASRRQGNNEQFF. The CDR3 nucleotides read TGTGCCAGCAGGAGACAGGGGAACAATGAGCAGTTCTTC.

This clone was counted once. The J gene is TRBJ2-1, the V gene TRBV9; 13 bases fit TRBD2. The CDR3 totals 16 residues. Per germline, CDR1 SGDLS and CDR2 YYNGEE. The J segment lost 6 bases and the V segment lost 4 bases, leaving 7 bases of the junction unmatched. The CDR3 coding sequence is TGTGCCAGCAGCCCCCGGACTAGCGGGGGTAGCAATGAGCAGTTCTTC. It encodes CASSPRTSGGSNEQFF.

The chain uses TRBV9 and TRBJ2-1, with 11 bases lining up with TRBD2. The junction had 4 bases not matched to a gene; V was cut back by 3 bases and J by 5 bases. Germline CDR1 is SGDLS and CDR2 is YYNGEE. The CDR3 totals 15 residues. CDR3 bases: TGTGCCAGCAGCGACACTAGCGGGGGCGACAATGAGCAGTTCTTC. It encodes CASSDTSGGDNEQFF.

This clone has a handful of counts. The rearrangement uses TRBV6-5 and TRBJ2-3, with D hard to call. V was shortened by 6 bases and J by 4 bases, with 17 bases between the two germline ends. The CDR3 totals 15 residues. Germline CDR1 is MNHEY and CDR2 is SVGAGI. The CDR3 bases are TGTGCCAGCAGCCCACGGTACAGTGGGTCAGATACGCAGTATTTT. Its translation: CASSPRYSGSDTQYF.

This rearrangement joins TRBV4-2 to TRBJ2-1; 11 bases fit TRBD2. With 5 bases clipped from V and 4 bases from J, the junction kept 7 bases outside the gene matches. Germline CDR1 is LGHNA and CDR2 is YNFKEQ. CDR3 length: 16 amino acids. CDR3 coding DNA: TGTGCCAGCAGCAGAGTAGCGGGGGGGGATTACAATGAGCAGTTCTTC. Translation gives CASSRVAGGDYNEQFF.

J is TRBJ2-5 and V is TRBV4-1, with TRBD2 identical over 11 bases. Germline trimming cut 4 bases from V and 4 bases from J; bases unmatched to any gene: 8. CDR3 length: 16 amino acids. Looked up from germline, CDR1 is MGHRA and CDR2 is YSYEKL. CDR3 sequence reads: CASSLMGLAVGETQYF. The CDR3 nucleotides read TGCGCCAGCAGCCTAATGGGACTAGCGGTAGGAGAGACCCAGTACTTC.

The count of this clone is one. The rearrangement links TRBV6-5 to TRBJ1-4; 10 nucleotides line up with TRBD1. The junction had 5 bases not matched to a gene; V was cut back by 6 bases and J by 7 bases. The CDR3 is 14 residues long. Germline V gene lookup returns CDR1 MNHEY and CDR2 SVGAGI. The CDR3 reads CASSPTGGLEKLFF. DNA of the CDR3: TGTGCCAGCAGCCCGACAGGGGGCCTTGAAAAACTGTTTTTT.

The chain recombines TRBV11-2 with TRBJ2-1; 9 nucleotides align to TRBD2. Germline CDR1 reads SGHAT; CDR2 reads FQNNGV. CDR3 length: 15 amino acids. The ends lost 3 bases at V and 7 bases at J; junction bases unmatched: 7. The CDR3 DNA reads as TGTGCCAGCAGCTTTCAGCGGGGGGTATGGAATGAGCAGTTCTTC. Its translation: CASSFQRGVWNEQFF.

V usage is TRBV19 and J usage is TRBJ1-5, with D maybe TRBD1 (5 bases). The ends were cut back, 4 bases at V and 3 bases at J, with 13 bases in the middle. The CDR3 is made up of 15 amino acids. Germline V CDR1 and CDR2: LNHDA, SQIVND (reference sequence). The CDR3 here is CASSKVRGANQPQHF. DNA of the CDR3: TGTGCCAGTAGTAAGGTTAGGGGCGCCAATCAGCCCCAGCATTTT.

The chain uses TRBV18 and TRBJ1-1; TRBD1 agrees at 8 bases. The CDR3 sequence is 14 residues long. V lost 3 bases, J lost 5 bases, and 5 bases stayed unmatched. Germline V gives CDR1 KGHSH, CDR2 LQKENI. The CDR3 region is CASSPRTGKTEAFF. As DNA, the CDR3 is TGTGCCAGCTCACCGCGGACAGGGAAGACTGAAGCTTTCTTT.

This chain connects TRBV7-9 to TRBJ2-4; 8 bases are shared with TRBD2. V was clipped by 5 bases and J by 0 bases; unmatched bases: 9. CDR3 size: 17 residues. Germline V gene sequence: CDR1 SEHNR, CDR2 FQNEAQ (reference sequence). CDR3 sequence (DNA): TGTGCCAGCAGCCCGTTAGCGGGGCGGTTAGCCAAAAACATTCAGTACTTC. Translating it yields CASSPLAGRLAKNIQYF.